This section outlines one T cell receptor beta chain sequence together with its context. TCRdb's table, derived via immunoSEQ multiplex PCR, lists solely in-frame clones and lacks some. This table has more than 80,000 clones, 70% to 90% appearing once. This sample is part of a study of T cell responses to AZD1222 COVID-19 vaccine. This TCR derives from an adult who received the AZD1222 COVID-19 vaccine. The sample consisted of peripheral blood, taken 28 days after the second AZD1222 dose.

The CDR3 sequence is CSTVNTGELFF. The DNA for the CDR3 is TGCAGTACGGTGAACACCGGGGAGCTGTTTTTT. The rearrangement uses TRBV20-1 and TRBJ2-2, with D unclear. The germline V and J ends were trimmed by 8 bases and 1 base, with 5 bases remaining between them. The V gene's germline CDR1 is DFQATT and CDR2 SNEGSKA (reference sequence). The CDR3 sequence is 11 residues long.